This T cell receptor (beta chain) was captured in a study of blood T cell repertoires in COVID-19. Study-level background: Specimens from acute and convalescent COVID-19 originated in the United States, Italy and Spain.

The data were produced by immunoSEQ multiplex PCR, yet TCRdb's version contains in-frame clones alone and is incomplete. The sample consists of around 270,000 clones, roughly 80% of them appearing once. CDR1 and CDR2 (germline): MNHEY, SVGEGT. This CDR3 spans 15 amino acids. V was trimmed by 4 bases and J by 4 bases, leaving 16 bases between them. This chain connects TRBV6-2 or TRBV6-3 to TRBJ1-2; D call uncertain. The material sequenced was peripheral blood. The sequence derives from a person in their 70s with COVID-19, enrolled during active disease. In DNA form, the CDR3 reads TGTGCCAGCAGTTTCCAAAACCAGGTTCCCTATGGCTACACCTTC. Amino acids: CASSFQNQVPYGYTF.